A selection of T cell receptor beta chains follows, all from one sample in a study of glioma-infiltrating T cells after dendritic cell vaccination. Method: immunoSEQ multiplex PCR; TCRdb's copy keeps in-frame clones and lacks some. The sample carries some 70,000 clones, 80% to 85% recorded once. Here the sequenced sample was blood, taken before dendritic cell vaccination. Every receptor here comes from a human donor with glioblastoma. Both conserved end residues are part of each CDR3. The order of the fields is clone size, J gene, V gene, D gene, CDR3 protein, CDR3 DNA. A D gene is named only where the DNA matches it firmly. Size is stated for part of the rows, as once, few or many counts, or as a class when the clone is expanded.

size: NA
J: TRBJ2-7
V: TRBV5-4
D: NA
CDR3: CASSLFSASSYEQYF
DNA: TGTGCCAGCAGCTTGTTTTCTGCCAGCTCCTACGAGCAGTACTTC

size: once
J: TRBJ2-7
V: TRBV6-5
D: NA
CDR3: CASSYGDMRDNEQYF
DNA: TGTGCCAGCAGTTATGGGGACATGAGGGACAACGAGCAGTACTTC

size: few
J: TRBJ2-7
V: TRBV2
D: TRBD1
CDR3: CASSDIGGEGEQYF
DNA: TGTGCCAGCAGTGATATAGGGGGCGAGGGCGAGCAGTACTTC

size: few
J: TRBJ1-2
V: TRBV19
D: TRBD1
CDR3: CASSIAGGGMYGYTF
DNA: TGTGCCAGTAGTATAGCAGGGGGCGGTATGTATGGCTACACCTTC

size: NA
J: TRBJ1-1
V: TRBV29-1
D: TRBD1
CDR3: CSVETRTGPNTEAFF
DNA: TGCAGCGTTGAAACCCGGACAGGGCCGAACACTGAAGCTTTCTTT

size: NA
J: TRBJ1-1
V: TRBV14
D: NA
CDR3: CASSQRYEGSTEAFF
DNA: TGTGCCAGCAGCCAAAGGTATGAAGGGAGCACTGAAGCTTTCTTT

size: NA
J: TRBJ2-2
V: TRBV5-1
D: TRBD1
CDR3: CASSPGDRSGGELFF
DNA: TGCGCCAGCAGCCCGGGGGACAGGAGTGGCGGGGAGCTGTTTTTT

size: few
J: TRBJ1-2
V: TRBV7-8
D: NA
CDR3: CASSLGGDPYGYTF
DNA: TGTGCCAGCAGCCTAGGCGGAGACCCCTATGGCTACACCTTC

size: few
J: TRBJ2-7
V: TRBV11-2
D: NA
CDR3: CASSNTDSDEQYF
DNA: TGTGCCAGCAGCAACACGGACAGCGACGAGCAGTACTTC

size: once
J: TRBJ1-4
V: TRBV30
D: NA
CDR3: CAWSPLRATNEKLFF
DNA: TGTGCCTGGAGCCCCTTGAGGGCAACTAATGAAAAACTGTTTTTT

size: NA
J: TRBJ1-2
V: TRBV7-2
D: NA
CDR3: CASSLGGFLGYTF
DNA: TGTGCCAGCAGCTTAGGAGGCTTTTTGGGCTACACCTTC

size: NA
J: TRBJ1-3
V: TRBV27
D: TRBD1
CDR3: CASRRTTGGVSIPGNTIYF
DNA: TGTGCCAGCAGAAGAACGACAGGGGGCGTTTCCATTCCTGGAAACACCATATATTTT

size: NA
J: TRBJ2-4
V: TRBV10-2
D: NA
CDR3: CASSERNPGPELAKNIQYF
DNA: TGCGCCAGCAGTGAAAGGAATCCAGGGCCTGAACTAGCCAAAAACATTCAGTACTTC

size: NA
J: TRBJ2-2
V: TRBV29-1
D: NA
CDR3: CSVDTTNTGELFF
DNA: TGCAGCGTTGACACAACGAACACCGGGGAGCTGTTTTTT

size: NA
J: TRBJ2-5
V: TRBV7-2
D: TRBD2
CDR3: CASTPSGGREETQYF
DNA: TGTGCCAGCACCCCGAGCGGGGGCCGCGAGGAGACCCAGTACTTC

size: few
J: TRBJ1-3
V: TRBV2
D: TRBD1
CDR3: CASRRGQGNYGNTIYF
DNA: TGTGCCAGCAGGAGAGGACAGGGGAATTACGGAAACACCATATATTTT